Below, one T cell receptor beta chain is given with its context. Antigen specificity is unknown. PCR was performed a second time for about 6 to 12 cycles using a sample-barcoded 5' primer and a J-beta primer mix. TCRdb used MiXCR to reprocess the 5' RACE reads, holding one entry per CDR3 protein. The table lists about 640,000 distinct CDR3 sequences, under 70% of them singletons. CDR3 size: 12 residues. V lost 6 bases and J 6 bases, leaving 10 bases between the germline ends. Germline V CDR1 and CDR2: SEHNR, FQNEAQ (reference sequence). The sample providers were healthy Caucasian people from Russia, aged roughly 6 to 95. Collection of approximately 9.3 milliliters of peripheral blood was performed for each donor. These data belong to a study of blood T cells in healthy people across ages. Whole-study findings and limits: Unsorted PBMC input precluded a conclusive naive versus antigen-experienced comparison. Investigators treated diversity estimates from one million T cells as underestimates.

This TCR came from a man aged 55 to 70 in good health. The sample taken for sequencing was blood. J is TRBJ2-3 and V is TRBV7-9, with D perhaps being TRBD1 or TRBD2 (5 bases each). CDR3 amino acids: CASREAGDTQYF. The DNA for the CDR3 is TGTGCCAGCAGGGAGGCAGGGGATACGCAGTATTTT.